This TCR beta chain derives from a study of OX40 agonist ivuxolimab in advanced cancers. Assay used: immunoSEQ multiplex PCR; TCRdb lists only in-frame clones, some missing. The data hold about 67,000 clones, with 75% to 95% observed a single time. Trimming left V 3 bases short and J 7 bases short, with 14 bases between. This CDR3 comprises 14 residues. Germline V CDR1 and CDR2: SGHDT, YYEEEE. The chain couples TRBV5-6 to TRBJ2-4; no clear D. The sequencing here drew on CD4+ or CD8+ T cells sorted from blood, taken in a trial of the OX40 agonist ivuxolimab. This receptor was identified in an adult with an advanced solid tumor such as melanoma, head and neck, liver or kidney cancer. The CDR3 DNA sequence: TGTGCCAGCAGCTCACCGGTCCGAGGTAACATTCAGTACTTC. It specifies CASSSPVRGNIQYF.